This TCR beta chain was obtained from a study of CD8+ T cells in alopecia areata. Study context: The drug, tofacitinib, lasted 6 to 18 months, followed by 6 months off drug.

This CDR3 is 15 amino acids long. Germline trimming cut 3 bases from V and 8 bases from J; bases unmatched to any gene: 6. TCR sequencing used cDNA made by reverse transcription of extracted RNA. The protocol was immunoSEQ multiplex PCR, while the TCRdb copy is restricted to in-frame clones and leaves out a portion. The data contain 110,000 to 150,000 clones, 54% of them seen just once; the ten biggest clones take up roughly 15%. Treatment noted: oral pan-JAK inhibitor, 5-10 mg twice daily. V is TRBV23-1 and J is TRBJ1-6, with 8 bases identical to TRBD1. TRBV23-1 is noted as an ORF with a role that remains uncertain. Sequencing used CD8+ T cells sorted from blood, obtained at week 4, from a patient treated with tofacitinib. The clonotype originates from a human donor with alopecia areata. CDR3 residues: CASSQCQGADSPLHF. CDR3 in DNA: TGCGCCAGCAGTCAGTGCCAGGGGGCGGATTCACCCCTCCACTTT.